Listed below are T cell receptor beta chains from one sample, sequenced in a study of blood T cell repertoires in COVID-19. TCRdb's table, derived via immunoSEQ multiplex PCR, lists solely in-frame clones and lacks some. The table lists tens of thousands of clones, approximately 80% of them singletons. Sequenced material: peripheral blood. These receptors all come from a man between 65 and 85 years old with acute or convalescent COVID-19. CDR3s include the opening cysteine and the closing phenylalanine or tryptophan. A D gene is named only where the DNA matches it firmly. Only part of the rows carry a size: once, few, many, or a class if the clone is expanded.

>TRBD1|TRBJ2-7|.|TRBV5-1
CASSSVTGVWYEQYF
TGCGCCAGCAGCTCGGTGACAGGGGTTTGGTACGAGCAGTACTTC
>.|TRBJ1-2|.|TRBV28
CASSPRQNYGYTF
TGTGCCAGCAGTCCCCGACAGAACTATGGCTACACCTTC
>TRBD1|TRBJ1-4|.|TRBV5-1
CASSSQPGQGRANEKLFF
TGCGCCAGCAGCTCACAACCGGGACAGGGGAGGGCTAATGAAAAACTGTTTTTT
>.|TRBJ1-4|.|TRBV3-1/TRBV3-2
CASSQGAEKLFF
TGTGCCAGCAGCCAAGGGGCCGAAAAACTGTTTTTT
>.|TRBJ2-3|few|TRBV7-9
CASSVGMGGAQDTQYF
TGTGCCAGCAGCGTCGGGATGGGCGGGGCCCAAGATACGCAGTATTTT
>.|TRBJ1-4|.|TRBV2
CASSNTANEKLFF
TGTGCCAGCAGCAATACAGCTAATGAAAAACTGTTTTTT
>.|TRBJ2-1|.|TRBV5-1
CASSLVPSDSYNEQFF
TGCGCCAGCAGCTTGGTACCTAGCGACTCCTACAATGAGCAGTTCTTC
>.|TRBJ1-6|.|TRBV5-6
CASSLGASLNSPLHF
TGTGCCAGCAGCTTGGGGGCTAGCCTTAATTCACCCCTCCACTTT
>TRBD2|TRBJ2-1|.|TRBV3-1/TRBV3-2
CASSQETVLAGGRSYNEQFF
TGTGCCAGCAGCCAAGAAACGGTCCTAGCGGGGGGGCGGTCCTACAATGAGCAGTTCTTC
>.|TRBJ1-2|.|TRBV5-6
CASSLGHGDNYGYTF
TGTGCCAGCAGCTTGGGGCACGGGGATAACTATGGCTACACCTTC
>.|TRBJ2-1|.|TRBV6-5
CASSPPYNEQFF
TGTGCCAGCAGCCCCCCATACAATGAGCAGTTCTTC
>.|TRBJ2-7|.|TRBV10-2
CASSESKFGGADEQYF
TGCGCCAGCAGTGAGTCGAAATTCGGGGGAGCTGACGAGCAGTACTTC
>.|TRBJ1-3|.|TRBV18
CASSPLLGTTGFGNTIYF
TGTGCCAGCTCACCACTGTTGGGCACGACAGGTTTTGGAAACACCATATATTTT
>.|TRBJ2-7|.|TRBV11-2
CASSSEPSQAGILYEQYF
TGTGCCAGCAGCTCCGAACCCAGCCAGGCGGGGATCCTATACGAGCAGTACTTC
>TRBD2|TRBJ2-7|.|TRBV2
CASSEIFVVFLAGGRYEQYF
TGTGCCAGCAGTGAAATTTTCGTAGTATTCCTAGCGGGGGGGAGGTACGAGCAGTACTTC
>TRBD1|TRBJ1-4|.|TRBV9
CASSEGQPSTNEKLFF
TGTGCCAGCAGCGAGGGACAGCCTTCAACTAATGAAAAACTGTTTTTT
>.|TRBJ1-1|few|TRBV20-1
CSASRGRVVNTEAFF
TGCAGTGCTAGTAGGGGCCGGGTCGTGAACACTGAAGCTTTCTTT
>.|TRBJ1-1|.|TRBV5-1
CASRPLTAMNTEAFF
TGCGCCAGCCGGCCCTTGACAGCTATGAACACTGAAGCTTTCTTT
>TRBD1|TRBJ2-1|.|TRBV5-4
CASSSGDRRYNEQFF
TGTGCCAGCAGCTCCGGGGACAGGAGATACAATGAGCAGTTCTTC
>TRBD2|TRBJ2-3|.|TRBV5-1
CASSLLANTDTDTQYF
TGCGCCAGCAGCTTACTAGCGAATACAGACACAGATACGCAGTATTTT
>.|TRBJ1-1|.|TRBV7-9
CASSYRAPEAFF
TGTGCCAGCAGTTACAGGGCCCCCGAAGCTTTCTTT
>.|TRBJ1-1|.|TRBV28
CASSLAGVFTEAFF
TGTGCCAGCAGTTTAGCAGGGGTTTTTACTGAAGCTTTCTTT
>TRBD2|TRBJ2-1|.|TRBV5-1
CASSPQPASGGAGEQFF
TGCGCCAGCAGCCCCCAGCCGGCTAGCGGGGGGGCAGGGGAGCAGTTCTTC
>.|TRBJ2-1|.|TRBV5-1
CASLLGLSSYNEQFF
TGCGCCAGCCTACTGGGGCTTAGCTCCTACAATGAGCAGTTCTTC
>TRBD2|TRBJ2-7|.|TRBV3-1/TRBV3-2
CASSSRTSGGWEQYF
TGTGCCAGCAGCTCCCGGACTAGCGGGGGGTGGGAGCAGTACTTC
>.|TRBJ2-6|.|TRBV19
CASSRRQLAGANVLTF
TGTGCCAGTAGTAGACGACAGTTAGCTGGGGCCAACGTCCTGACTTTC
>TRBD1|TRBJ2-1|.|TRBV5-5
CASRGIPGQGTDNEQFF
TGTGCCAGCAGAGGCATCCCGGGACAGGGGACTGACAATGAGCAGTTCTTC
>.|TRBJ1-4|once|TRBV5-1
CASSLAGGGANEKLFF
TGCGCCAGCAGCTTGGCCGGGGGAGGAGCTAATGAAAAACTGTTTTTT
>TRBD2|TRBJ2-1|.|TRBV20-1
CSASDARAGDYNEQFF
TGCAGTGCTAGTGATGCCAGAGCGGGGGATTACAATGAGCAGTTCTTC
>.|TRBJ2-1|.|TRBV2
CASSGRQGVYNEQFF
TGTGCCAGCAGTGGAAGGCAGGGTGTCTACAATGAGCAGTTCTTC
>TRBD1|TRBJ2-2|.|TRBV6-5
CASQGANTGELFF
TGTGCCAGTCAGGGGGCGAACACCGGGGAGCTGTTTTTT
>TRBD1|TRBJ1-1|.|TRBV19
CASSPGPDRSTEAFF
TGTGCCAGTAGTCCCGGTCCGGACAGGAGCACTGAAGCTTTCTTT
>.|TRBJ1-6|.|TRBV5-1
CASSLKSGNNSPLHF
TGCGCCAGCAGCTTGAAATCAGGGAACAATTCACCCCTCCACTTT
>.|TRBJ1-6|.|TRBV9
CASSVGAGNSPLHF
TGTGCCAGCAGCGTAGGGGCAGGGAATTCACCCCTCCACTTT
>TRBD1|TRBJ1-2|.|TRBV7-3
CASSSDRRYGYTF
TGTGCCAGCAGCTCGGACAGGCGGTATGGCTACACCTTC
>.|TRBJ2-2|.|TRBV10-3
CAISETGYTGELFF
TGTGCCATCAGTGAGACAGGGTACACCGGGGAGCTGTTTTTT